The entry that follows covers one T cell receptor (beta chain) sequence. This sample was taken from a study of CD8 T cells in Susac syndrome. RNA amounts of roughly 0.5 to 1 ug underwent reverse transcription with random hexamers. Amplification of the TCR beta CDR3 was carried out by immunoSEQ multiplex PCR, which spanned a total of 54 Vbeta and 13 Jbeta segments. TCRdb re-called the immunoSEQ multiplex PCR reads with MiXCR, one entry per CDR3 protein. Of some 170,000 distinct CDR3 sequences listed, 93% are singletons. CD8+ and CD4+ T cells taken from blood had their TCR beta sequenced. Controls comprised healthy donors matched for age and sex. FACS enriched CD8+ TEMRA cells, while bulk CD8+ and CD4+ were negatively isolated. Sequencing was carried out using CD4+ T cells from PBMCs. The receptor's source is a human donor in good health.

The CDR3 loop reads CASSQDSGGQPQHF. The DNA of the CDR3 is TGTGCCAGCAGCCAAGATTCGGGTGGACAGCCCCAGCATTTT. The rearrangement links TRBV3-1 to TRBJ1-5; D is unclear. Germline V gene sequence: CDR1 LGHDT, CDR2 YNNKEL (reference sequence). The CDR3 sequence is 14 residues long. Trimming left V 0 bases short and J 7 bases short, with 10 bases between.